These 23 T cell receptor beta chains originate from one sample sequenced in a study of cytomegalovirus exposure and HLA in healthy donors (TCRdb year 2017). The library came from the immunoSEQ multiplex PCR assay. The multiplex PCR relied on a mix of 60 forward primers for TCR Vbeta segments and 13 reverse primers for TCR Jbeta segments. TCRdb provides this immuneACCESS table in a form limited to in-frame rearrangements. Some clones are lacking; in checked studies, under half of them reflect an unresolved V gene, and why the rest are absent is not known. This sample is represented by about 210,000 clones; over 60% of them were singletons. Less than 2% of the sample is taken by the ten largest. The sample taken for sequencing was PBMCs. The receptor set was obtained from a male donor in good health and CMV-seronegative.

The chain has TRBV7-2 and TRBJ2-7; a possible D gene is TRBD1 (7 bases). The V end lost 4 bases, the J end lost 7 bases, and 14 bases lay between the germline ends. This CDR3 region has 13 residues. CDR1 is SGHTA and CDR2 is FQGNSA in the germline V gene. CDR3 sequence (DNA): TGTGCCAGCAGCTCAACAGGGGCGGGGGAGCAGTACTTC. It codes for CASSSTGAGEQYF. The full variable domain, its missing parts supplied by reference TRBV7-2 and TRBJ2-7, is GAGVSQSPSNKVTEKGKDVELRCDPISGHTALYWYRQSLGQGLEFLIYFQGNSAPDKSGLPSDRFSAERTGGSVSTLTIQRTQQEDSAVYLCASSSTGAGEQYFGPGTRLTVT.

The rearrangement uses TRBV7-2 and TRBJ2-3, with 13 nucleotides matching TRBD2. The CDR3 loop spans 16 amino acids. Germline V gene sequence: CDR1 SGHTA, CDR2 FQGNSA. J was trimmed by 2 bases and V by 5 bases; bases with no gene match: 4. The CDR3 coding sequence is TGTGCCAGCAGCACTGGACTAGCGGGAGTCACAGATACGCAGTATTTT. Protein sequence: CASSTGLAGVTDTQYF.

This clone showed up just a few times. The V gene is TRBV11-3, the J gene TRBJ2-2; no clear D gene. V gave up 2 bases and J gave up 6 bases, with 4 bases separating them. CDR1 and CDR2 from the germline V gene are SGHNT and YENEEA. The CDR3 loop spans 12 amino acids. The CDR3: CASSLLSGELFF. The CDR3 region has the DNA TGTGCCAGCAGCTTACTATCCGGGGAGCTGTTTTTT.

V and J are TRBV9 and TRBJ1-2; TRBD1 aligns across 12 bases. Looked up from germline, CDR1 is SGDLS and CDR2 is YYNGEE. J was trimmed by 6 bases and V by 0 bases; bases with no gene match: 6. The CDR3 is 16 amino acids. CDR3 amino acids: CASSVDRGQGAHGYTF. Here the CDR3 DNA reads TGTGCCAGCAGCGTAGACAGGGGACAGGGGGCTCATGGCTACACCTTC. Drawing the rest from reference TRBV9 and TRBJ1-2, the complete variable domain is DSGVTQTPKHLITATGQRVTLRCSPRSGDLSVYWYQQSLDQGLQFLIQYYNGEERAKGNILERFSAQQFPDLHSELNLSSLELGDSALYFCASSVDRGQGAHGYTFGSGTRLTVV.

The CDR3 region has the DNA TGTGCCAGCAGCCACTATTTTCAGGGTGGCGGCAATCAGCCCCAGCATTTT. It is translated as CASSHYFQGGGNQPQHF. The chain employs TRBV16 and TRBJ1-5; weak D call: TRBD1 (5 bases). The germline gives CDR1 KGHSY, CDR2 FQNENV. CDR3 length: 17 amino acids. V was clipped by 3 bases and J by 2 bases, with 17 bases between them.

The J gene is TRBJ1-6, the V gene TRBV7-6, with a possible D match to TRBD1 (6 bases). The ends were cut back, 5 bases at V and 9 bases at J, with 11 bases in the middle. In germline, CDR1 is SGHVS, CDR2 FNYEAQ. The CDR3 is 13 residues long. The CDR3 sequence: CASSLEQGSPLHF. CDR3 nucleotide sequence: TGTGCCAGCAGCCTAGAACAGGGTTCACCCCTCCACTTT.

The V and J genes are TRBV7-2 and TRBJ2-1, with 11 bases aligning to TRBD1. The CDR3 extends over 16 amino acids. The V gene end was trimmed by 5 bases and the J gene end by 3 bases; junction bases not matched to a gene: 6. In germline, CDR1 is SGHTA, CDR2 FQGNSA. CDR3 sequence reads: CASSPTGTGGYNEQFF. The DNA of the CDR3 is TGTGCCAGCAGCCCTACCGGGACAGGGGGCTACAATGAGCAGTTCTTC. Full variable domain (remainder filled in from reference TRBV7-2 and TRBJ2-1): GAGVSQSPSNKVTEKGKDVELRCDPISGHTALYWYRQSLGQGLEFLIYFQGNSAPDKSGLPSDRFSAERTGGSVSTLTIQRTQQEDSAVYLCASSPTGTGGYNEQFFGPGTRLTVL.

This clone has only one observation. V gene TRBV18 combines with J gene TRBJ1-4; 7 bases line up with TRBD1. The CDR3 has 14 amino acids. The V gene end was trimmed by 3 bases and the J gene end by 5 bases; junction bases not matched to a gene: 3. CDR1 is KGHSH and CDR2 is LQKENI in the germline V gene. CDR3: CASSPGTENEKLFF. For the CDR3, the DNA is TGTGCCAGCTCACCCGGGACAGAGAATGAAAAACTGTTTTTT.

This clone was seen a few times. Distinct nucleotide sequences in the sample also encode this CDR3. The chain joins TRBV7-3 to TRBJ2-5; TRBD1 is a possible D gene (6 bases). Germline CDR1 reads SGHTA; CDR2 reads FQGTGA. The V end was cut by 5 bases, the J end by 1 base, with 11 bases between. The CDR3 spans 14 residues. DNA for the CDR3: TGTGCCAGCAGCCCTACAGGGCTCCAAGAGACCCAGTACTTC. Residues: CASSPTGLQETQYF.

The chain joins TRBV6-5 to TRBJ2-1, with 9 nucleotides matching TRBD2. The CDR3 sequence is 13 residues long. V gave up 4 bases and J gave up 13 bases; unmatched junction bases: 8. In germline, CDR1 is MNHEY, CDR2 SVGAGI. CDR3 nucleotide sequence: TGTGCCAGCAGTTTGGGACTAGCCCTACCCCAGTTCTTC. The encoded protein is CASSLGLALPQFF.

The CDR3: CASRKGDRNTEAFF. CDR3 DNA sequence: TGTGCCAGCAGGAAGGGGGACAGAAACACTGAAGCTTTCTTT. The J gene is TRBJ1-1, the V gene TRBV6-4, with 7 bases fitting TRBD1. V lost 6 bases and J lost 2; bases outside the gene matches: 6. The CDR3 consists of 14 residues. Germline V gene data show CDR1 as MRHNA and CDR2 as SNTAGT.

CDR3 nucleotides: TGTGCCAGCAGCTTGTTTACGGGGAGAGCTAACTATGGCTACACCTTC. Translating gives CASSLFTGRANYGYTF. The chain joins TRBV5-4 to TRBJ1-2; no clear D. This CDR3 spans 16 amino acids. The V and J ends lost 1 base and 0 bases respectively, with 13 bases between them. The germline CDR1 and CDR2 sequences are SGHNT and YYREEE (reference sequence).

The rearrangement uses TRBV14 and TRBJ1-2; perhaps TRBD1 as D (6 bases). This CDR3 spans 15 amino acids. V was trimmed by 4 bases and J by 7 bases, leaving 19 bases between them. Germline V gene data show CDR1 as SGHDN and CDR2 as FVKESK. CDR3 sequence: CASSPHRGAAGGYTF. The CDR3 DNA follows: TGTGCCAGCAGCCCCCACCGGGGGGCCGCCGGTGGCTACACCTTC.

The rearrangement links TRBV30 to TRBJ1-2; 10 nucleotides align to TRBD1. The CDR3 loop spans 15 amino acids. Trimming cost V 0 bases and J 8 bases; bases outside gene matches: 9. Germline CDR1 and CDR2: GTSNPN and SVGIG (reference sequence). CDR3 DNA: TGTGCCTGGAGTGTACTTCGACAGGGGGCTTACGGCTACACCTTC. Its protein product is CAWSVLRQGAYGYTF.

This chain connects TRBV9 to TRBJ2-5, with a possible D match to TRBD2 (7 bases). The CDR3 consists of 15 residues. Germline CDR1 SGDLS, CDR2 YYNGEE. V was clipped by 3 bases and J by 5 bases, with 17 bases between them. The CDR3 sequence is CASSGLPGGLETQYF. In nucleotides, the CDR3 is TGTGCCAGCAGCGGGCTCCCGGGGGGCCTGGAGACCCAGTACTTC.

V usage is TRBV5-6 and J usage is TRBJ2-1; 8 bases are shared with TRBD2. The V and J ends lost 4 bases and 4 bases, in that order; junction bases with no gene match: 10. From germline, CDR1 is SGHDT and CDR2 YYEEEE. This CDR3 contains 16 residues. The CDR3 region is CASSHGGALGYNEQFF. For the CDR3, the DNA is TGTGCCAGCAGCCACGGGGGGGCCCTCGGATACAATGAGCAGTTCTTC. Together with reference TRBV5-6 and TRBJ2-1, the CDR3 gives the full variable domain: DAGVTQSPTHLIKTRGQQVTLRCSPKSGHDTVSWYQQALGQGPQFIFQYYEEEERQRGNFPDRFSGHQFPNYSSELNVNALLLGDSALYLCASSHGGALGYNEQFFGPGTRLTVL.

This rearrangement joins TRBV27 to TRBJ1-4, with D hard to call. Germline V lookup: CDR1 MNHEY, CDR2 SMNVEV (reference sequence). Trimming removed 1 base at V and 0 bases at J, with 15 bases between. The CDR3 totals 18 residues. CDR3 loop: CASSLYPKWSSTNEKLFF. The CDR3 DNA sequence: TGTGCCAGCAGTTTATATCCCAAGTGGAGTTCAACTAATGAAAAACTGTTTTTT. Variable domain in full (rest from reference TRBV27 and TRBJ1-4): EAQVTQNPRYLITVTGKKLTVTCSQNMNHEYMSWYRQDPGLGLRQIYYSMNVEVTDKGDVPEGYKVSRKEKRNFPLILESPSPNQTSLYFCASSLYPKWSSTNEKLFFGSGTQLSVL.

This CDR3 reads CASSQLDMGLSGANVLTF. In DNA form, the CDR3 reads TGCGCCAGCAGCCAGCTGGACATGGGACTTTCTGGGGCCAACGTCCTGACTTTC. The rearrangement joins TRBV4-1 to TRBJ2-6, with a weak D call TRBD2 (6 bases). CDR3 size: 18 residues. V dropped 3 bases and J dropped 1 base, with 16 bases sitting between them. Germline loops: CDR1 MGHRA, CDR2 YSYEKL.

The chain carries TRBV5-6 and TRBJ1-5, with TRBD1 as a possible D gene (6 bases). V lost 1 base and J 2 bases, leaving 16 bases between the germline ends. This CDR3 spans 17 amino acids. Germline CDR1 and CDR2: SGHDT and YYEEEE. The CDR3: CASSLSFGNRGNQPQHF. CDR3 DNA sequence: TGTGCCAGCAGCTTGTCTTTCGGGAACAGGGGCAATCAGCCCCAGCATTTT.

The J gene is TRBJ2-3, the V gene TRBV5-1, with 7 bases identical to TRBD2. The V segment lost 2 bases and the J segment 2 bases; nucleotides outside the gene matches: 5. CDR1 SGHRS and CDR2 YFSETQ come from the germline V gene. The CDR3 is 15 residues long. The DNA of the CDR3 is TGCGCCAGCAGCTTCCTAGCGGATACCACAGATACGCAGTATTTT. As protein: CASSFLADTTDTQYF.

The chain has TRBV28 and TRBJ1-1, with 7 bases aligning to TRBD1. Germline CDR1 reads MDHEN; CDR2 reads SYDVKM. V dropped 7 bases and J dropped 2; count of bases not matched to a gene: 7. The CDR3 is 14 residues long. CDR3 protein: CASKKGQPNTEAFF. The CDR3, as DNA: TGTGCCAGCAAAAAGGGACAGCCAAACACTGAAGCTTTCTTT. The full variable domain, completed using reference TRBV28 and TRBJ1-1, is DVKVTQSSRYLVKRTGEKVFLECVQDMDHENMFWYRQDPGLGLRLIYFSYDVKMKEKGDIPEGYSVSREKKERFSLILESASTNQTSMYLCASKKGQPNTEAFFGQGTRLTVV.

The gene calls are TRBV27 and TRBJ2-4, with D possibly being TRBD2 (5 bases). Germline CDR1 reads MNHEY; CDR2 reads SMNVEV (reference sequence). The CDR3 has 16 residues. V shed 6 bases and J shed 2 bases, with 17 bases lying between them. CDR3 DNA: TGTGCCAGCAGCCCACTAGGAGGTTTTTCCAAAAACATTCAGTACTTC. It translates to CASSPLGGFSKNIQYF.

V gene TRBV5-8 combines with J gene TRBJ2-7; weak D call: TRBD2 (5 bases). This CDR3 region has 16 residues. V was cut by 0 bases and J by 0 bases, with 13 bases left in between. Per germline, CDR1 SGHTS and CDR2 YDEGEE. DNA of the CDR3: TGTGCCAGCAGCTTGGAAGTCCTAGCAGCCTCCTACGAGCAGTACTTC. This codes for CASSLEVLAASYEQYF.